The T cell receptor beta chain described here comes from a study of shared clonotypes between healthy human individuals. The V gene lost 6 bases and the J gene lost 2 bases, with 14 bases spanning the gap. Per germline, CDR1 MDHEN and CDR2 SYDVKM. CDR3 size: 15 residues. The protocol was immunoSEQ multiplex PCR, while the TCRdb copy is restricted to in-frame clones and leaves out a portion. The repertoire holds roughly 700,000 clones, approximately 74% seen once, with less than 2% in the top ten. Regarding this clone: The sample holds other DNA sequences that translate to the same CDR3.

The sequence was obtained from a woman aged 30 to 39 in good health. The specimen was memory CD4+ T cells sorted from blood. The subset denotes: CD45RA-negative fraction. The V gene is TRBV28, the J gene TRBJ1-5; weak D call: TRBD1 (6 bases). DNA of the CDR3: TGTGCCAGCAGGGTGACAGGTCAACGCAATCAGCCCCAGCATTTT. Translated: CASRVTGQRNQPQHF.